Listed below are T cell receptor beta chains from one sample, sequenced in a study of control samples from healthy donors and cancer patients. Sequencing used immunoSEQ multiplex PCR; TCRdb keeps in-frame clones, though not all of them. Among tens of thousands of clones listed, approximately 84% were seen once. The sequenced sample consisted of PBMCs. These receptors were collected from a woman aged 45-65 years with lung cancer. CDR3s include the opening cysteine and the closing phenylalanine or tryptophan. The D gene is left open where the match is weak. Rows may omit the clone size; those that give it use once, few, many or a size class.

>.|TRBV14|TRBJ1-6|.
TGTGCCAGCAGCCAAGGTGCAGGGAGATCCTATAATTCACCCCTCCACTTT
CASSQGAGRSYNSPLHF
>once|TRBV18|TRBJ1-1|.
TGTGCCAGCTCCCCACTCCCCTTTGCATCAGGGAGCACTGAAGCTTTCTTT
CASSPLPFASGSTEAFF
>once|TRBV14|TRBJ2-5|.
TGTGCCAGCAGCCAAGCGCAGACCCAGTACTTC
CASSQAQTQYF
>.|TRBV7-9|TRBJ1-1|.
TGTGCCAGCAGCTTAGAGACGGCAATCACCTTGAACACTGAAGCTTTCTTT
CASSLETAITLNTEAFF
>few|TRBV5-5|TRBJ1-4|TRBD1
TGTGCCAGCAGCAAAAGCTGGGACAGCGATGAAAAACTGTTTTTT
CASSKSWDSDEKLFF
>.|TRBV10-3|TRBJ2-7|.
TGTGCCACCCTAGGGGGGAGCTCCTACGAGCAGTACTTC
CATLGGSSYEQYF
>.|TRBV20-1|TRBJ1-2|.
TGCAGTGCCCCGACGGACGACGGCTACACCTTC
CSAPTDDGYTF
>.|TRBV7-2|TRBJ2-3|.
TGTGCCAGCAGCCCCCTAGACAGAGAACACACAGATACGCAGTATTTT
CASSPLDREHTDTQYF
>.|TRBV5-6|TRBJ2-3|.
TGTGCCAGCAGCTTCAGGGATACGCAGTATTTT
CASSFRDTQYF
>.|TRBV2|TRBJ1-1|.
TGTGCCAGCAGTGAAAGAGAGTCGGGGGAGAACACTGAAGCTTTCTTT
CASSERESGENTEAFF
>once|TRBV27|TRBJ1-5|.
TGTGCCAGCAGTTTGGAGGGGGTAGGAAATCAGCCCCAGCATTTT
CASSLEGVGNQPQHF
>.|TRBV28|TRBJ2-3|.
TGTGCCAGCAGTTTACCTCCCCCGGCAGATACGCAGTATTTT
CASSLPPPADTQYF
>.|TRBV7-2|TRBJ1-2|.
TGTGCCAGCAGCGAACAGGAGGGTGGCTACACCTTC
CASSEQEGGYTF
>.|TRBV29-1|TRBJ1-5|.
TGCAGCGTTGATGGGGGAGCCGGCAATCAGCCCCAGCATTTT
CSVDGGAGNQPQHF
>.|TRBV7-2|TRBJ1-2|.
TGTGCCAGCAGCTTATGGGGGACCCATGGCTACACCTTC
CASSLWGTHGYTF
>.|TRBV7-2|TRBJ2-7|TRBD1
TGTGCCAGCAGCTTGGACAGGTCCTACGAGCAGTACTTC
CASSLDRSYEQYF
>.|TRBV11-2|TRBJ2-7|TRBD2
TGTGCCAGCAGCTCCCTGTGGGGTAGCGGGGGAACCTCCTACGAGCAGTACTTC
CASSSLWGSGGTSYEQYF
>.|TRBV10-3|TRBJ2-1|TRBD2
TGTGCCCTAGGACTAGCGGGGGCAAACAATGAGCAGTTCTTC
CALGLAGANNEQFF
>.|TRBV19|TRBJ1-2|.
TGTGCCAGTAGTATAGATTATGGAGGGGGCTACACCTTC
CASSIDYGGGYTF
>.|TRBV5-4|TRBJ1-1|.
TGTGCCAGCAGCTTGACAGGGCGAACTGAAGCTTTCTTT
CASSLTGRTEAFF
>.|TRBV7-9|TRBJ1-3|.
TGTGCCAGCAGCCAGGACGGCTCTGGAAACACCATATATTTT
CASSQDGSGNTIYF
>.|TRBV15|TRBJ2-5|.
TGTGCCACCAGCAGACCACAAGAGACCCAGTACTTC
CATSRPQETQYF
>.|TRBV11-2|TRBJ1-2|.
TGTGCCAGCAGCTTAGAACCGCGGACAGTTTATGGCTACACCTTC
CASSLEPRTVYGYTF
>once|TRBV5-5|TRBJ1-1|TRBD1
TGTGCCAGCAGCCTAACCGGGACAGGGAACGCTGAAGCTTTCTTT
CASSLTGTGNAEAFF
>.|TRBV18|TRBJ1-2|TRBD1
TGTGCCAGCTCACCGGACAGGATGCTTCTGGGGGGCTACACCTTC
CASSPDRMLLGGYTF
>.|TRBV13|TRBJ1-6|.
TGTGCCAGCTGCTTGTATAATTCACCCCTCCACTTT
CASCLYNSPLHF
>.|TRBV19|TRBJ2-3|.
TGTGCCAGTAGCCCTAATCTGGCAATCTCTTTTACAGATACGCAGTATTTT
CASSPNLAISFTDTQYF
>.|TRBV5-4|TRBJ2-1|.
TGTGCCAGCAGGTCGGGGAATGAGCAGTTCTTC
CASRSGNEQFF
>.|TRBV2|TRBJ1-2|.
TGTGCCAGCAGGTTTGAACAGGGCTGGTGGTACACCTTC
CASRFEQGWWYTF
>.|TRBV7-2|TRBJ1-4|TRBD1
TGTGCCAGCAGTTCATACAGGGGGATTAATGAAAAACTGTTTTTT
CASSSYRGINEKLFF
>.|TRBV5-1|TRBJ1-2|TRBD1
TGCGCCAGCACCGCGCGGGCAGGGGGCCTGGGCGGCTACACCTTC
CASTARAGGLGGYTF
>.|TRBV7-2|TRBJ1-6|.
TGTGCCAGCAGCCCCGAGGGCTCGGGAAATTCACCCCTCCACTTT
CASSPEGSGNSPLHF
>.|TRBV24-1|TRBJ1-1|.
TGTGCCACCAGTGAAGGCGACTTGAACACTGAAGCTTTCTTT
CATSEGDLNTEAFF
>few|TRBV6-5|TRBJ1-3|.
TGTGCCAGCAGTACAGGGTCCTCTGGAAACACCATATATTTT
CASSTGSSGNTIYF
>once|TRBV9|TRBJ1-3|.
TGTGCCAGCAGCGTAACTCTTTCTGGAAACACCATATATTTT
CASSVTLSGNTIYF
>.|TRBV29-1|TRBJ1-2|.
TGCAGCGTCGACCTGGAGGGTCTAGCTAACTATGGCTACACCTTC
CSVDLEGLANYGYTF
>.|TRBV5-4|TRBJ2-1|TRBD1
TGTGCCAGCAGCAATGGACAGGCGAGAGAGAACAATGAGCAGTTCTTC
CASSNGQARENNEQFF
>.|TRBV9|TRBJ1-5|.
TGTGCCAGCAGCGTAGAGGACGGGGCCAATCAGCCCCAGCATTTT
CASSVEDGANQPQHF
>.|TRBV2|TRBJ2-5|.
TGTGCCACCCGTGGCCAGTCGGAGACCCAGTACTTC
CATRGQSETQYF
>.|TRBV4-3|TRBJ1-2|.
TGCGCCAGCAGTGCAAGTGGTCTGGGGGGGGGATTTGGTGGCTACACCTTC
CASSASGLGGGFGGYTF
>.|TRBV19|TRBJ2-1|.
TGTGCCAGTAGTATTGACGGCAGGGTGAGCTCCTACAATGAGCAGTTCTTC
CASSIDGRVSSYNEQFF
>.|TRBV19|TRBJ2-7|.
TGTGCCAGTAGTATGCAGGGGGGGACCTACGAGCAGTACTTC
CASSMQGGTYEQYF
>.|TRBV28|TRBJ1-1|.
TGTGCCAGCAGTTTTGGCCCTGAAGCTTTCTTT
CASSFGPEAFF
>once|TRBV5-6|TRBJ1-2|TRBD1
TGTGCCAGCAGCCCGGACAGGGGAGCTAACTATGGCTACACCTTC
CASSPDRGANYGYTF
>.|TRBV5-8|TRBJ1-5|.
TGTGCCAGCACCCTTCAGTTTGATCAGCCCCAGCATTTT
CASTLQFDQPQHF
>few|TRBV6-2/TRBV6-3|TRBJ2-5|.
TGTGCCAGCAGTTACCGCAGTCCTAGGCAAGAGACCCAGTACTTC
CASSYRSPRQETQYF
>.|TRBV19|TRBJ1-1|TRBD1
TGTGCCAGTAGTATAGGGGACAGAGCTTTCTTT
CASSIGDRAFF
>.|TRBV7-8|TRBJ1-5|TRBD1
TGTGCCAGCAGCAGCCTGGACAGGATGGTAAATCAGCCCCAGCATTTT
CASSSLDRMVNQPQHF
>once|TRBV18|TRBJ1-1|TRBD1
TGTGCCAGCTCTCCCTATACGGGACAGACCAACACTGAAGCTTTCTTT
CASSPYTGQTNTEAFF
>.|TRBV27|TRBJ2-2|TRBD1
TGTGCCAGCAGTTATAAAGGGGGCCGGGAGCTGTTTTTT
CASSYKGGRELFF
>.|TRBV24-1|TRBJ1-2|TRBD1
TGTGCCACCAGTGACGACAGGGAACCCTATGGCTACACCTTC
CATSDDREPYGYTF
>.|TRBV24-1|TRBJ1-5|.
TGTGCCACCAGTGATTTCAGCAATCAGCCCCAGCATTTT
CATSDFSNQPQHF
>.|TRBV28|TRBJ1-1|.
TGTGCCAGCAGTCTACAGGGTTTAACTGAAGCTTTCTTT
CASSLQGLTEAFF
>few|TRBV7-2|TRBJ1-2|TRBD1
TGTGCCAGCAGCTCGGACAGGATCTTAGGTGGCTACACCTTC
CASSSDRILGGYTF
>.|TRBV5-6|TRBJ2-4|.
TGTGCCAGCAGCTTGCGGGGGGCCAAAAACATTCAGTACTTC
CASSLRGAKNIQYF
>.|TRBV4-1|TRBJ2-7|.
TGCGCCAGCAGCCAAGGACAGGTGAGCTCCTACGAGCAGTACTTC
CASSQGQVSSYEQYF
>.|TRBV5-1|TRBJ1-1|.
TGCGCCAGCAGCTCGGACAGCCCTATGAACACTGAAGCTTTCTTT
CASSSDSPMNTEAFF
>.|TRBV7-9|TRBJ1-1|.
TGTGCCAGCAGCTTATCGGTTGCGAACACTGAAGCTTTCTTT
CASSLSVANTEAFF
>.|TRBV10-2|TRBJ2-7|TRBD1
TGCGCCAGCAGTCATCCGGGACAGGGCTTTCGGGAGCAGTACTTC
CASSHPGQGFREQYF